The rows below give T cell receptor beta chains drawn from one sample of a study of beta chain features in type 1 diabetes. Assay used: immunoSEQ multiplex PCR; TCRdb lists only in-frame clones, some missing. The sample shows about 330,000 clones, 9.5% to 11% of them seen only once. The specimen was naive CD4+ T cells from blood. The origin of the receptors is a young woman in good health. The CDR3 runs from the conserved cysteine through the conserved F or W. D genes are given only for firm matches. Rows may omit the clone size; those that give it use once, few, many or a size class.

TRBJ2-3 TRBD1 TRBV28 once CASSEQGSTDTQYF TGTGCCAGCAGTGAACAGGGGAGCACAGATACGCAGTATTTT
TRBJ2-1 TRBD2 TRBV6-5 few CASTETSGSRNEQFF TGTGCCAGCACCGAGACTAGCGGGAGTCGGAATGAGCAGTTCTTC
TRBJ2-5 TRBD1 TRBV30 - CALGQGGETQYF TGTGCCCTAGGACAGGGGGGCGAGACCCAGTACTTC
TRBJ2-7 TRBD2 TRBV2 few CASSGAGVREQYF TGTGCCAGCAGTGGGGCGGGAGTACGCGAGCAGTACTTC
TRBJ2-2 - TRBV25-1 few CASNDGQAANTGELFF TGTGCCAGCAACGATGGCCAGGCCGCGAACACCGGGGAGCTGTTTTTT
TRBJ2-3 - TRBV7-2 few CASSSKVGLDTQYF TGTGCCAGCAGCTCCAAGGTCGGACTAGATACGCAGTATTTT
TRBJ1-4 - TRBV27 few CASSLWASATNEKLFF TGTGCCAGCAGTTTATGGGCTTCTGCAACTAATGAAAAACTGTTTTTT
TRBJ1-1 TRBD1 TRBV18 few CASSPPGQGYTEAFF TGTGCCAGCTCACCCCCGGGACAGGGGTACACTGAAGCTTTCTTT
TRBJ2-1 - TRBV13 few CASSSPLNSGFSYNEQFF TGTGCCAGCAGCTCACCCCTGAACAGCGGGTTCTCCTACAATGAGCAGTTCTTC
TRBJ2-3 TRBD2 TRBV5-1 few CASSWPSGSTDTQYF TGCGCCAGCAGCTGGCCTAGCGGGAGCACAGATACGCAGTATTTT
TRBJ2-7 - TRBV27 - CASSLATGEQYF TGTGCCAGCAGTTTAGCGACAGGCGAGCAGTACTTC
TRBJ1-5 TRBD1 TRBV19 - CASGTGILDSNQPQHF TGTGCCAGTGGGACAGGTATTCTCGATAGCAATCAGCCCCAGCATTTT
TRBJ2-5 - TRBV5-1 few CASSLGTGVETQYF TGCGCCAGCAGCTTGGGGACGGGGGTAGAGACCCAGTACTTC
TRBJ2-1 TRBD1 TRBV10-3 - CAISEVGQGSHNEQFF TGTGCCATCAGTGAGGTAGGACAGGGGAGTCATAATGAGCAGTTCTTC
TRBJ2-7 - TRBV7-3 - CASSESGGGTYEQYF TGTGCCAGCAGCGAAAGCGGAGGAGGGACCTACGAGCAGTACTTC
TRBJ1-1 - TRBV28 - CASSLSFGGTEAFF TGTGCCAGCAGTTTATCGTTCGGTGGCACTGAAGCTTTCTTT
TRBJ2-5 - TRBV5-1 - CASSLGSNQETQYF TGCGCCAGCAGCTTGGGTTCTAACCAAGAGACCCAGTACTTC
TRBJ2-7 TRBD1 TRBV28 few CASGQGTYEQYF TGTGCCAGCGGACAGGGTACGTACGAGCAGTACTTC
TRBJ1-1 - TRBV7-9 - CASSLDGGDTEAFF TGTGCCAGCAGCTTAGATGGGGGGGACACTGAAGCTTTCTTT
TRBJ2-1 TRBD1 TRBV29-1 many CSFADRGGNEQFF TGCAGCTTCGCGGACAGGGGCGGCAATGAGCAGTTCTTC
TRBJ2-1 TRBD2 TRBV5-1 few CASTMLAGGLDEQFF TGCGCCAGCACCATGCTAGCGGGAGGTCTCGATGAGCAGTTCTTC
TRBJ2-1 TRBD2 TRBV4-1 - CASSQRTSGFNEQFF TGCGCCAGCAGCCAAAGGACTAGCGGGTTCAATGAGCAGTTCTTC
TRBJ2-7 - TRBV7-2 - CASTLSGALSSYEQYF TGTGCCAGCACCCTTAGTGGGGCCCTGAGCTCCTACGAGCAGTACTTC
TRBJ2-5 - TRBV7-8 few CASSLDWAGDQETQYF TGTGCCAGCAGCTTAGATTGGGCAGGGGACCAAGAGACCCAGTACTTC
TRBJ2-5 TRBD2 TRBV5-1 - CASSFGTSGQETQYF TGCGCCAGCAGCTTTGGGACTAGCGGGCAAGAGACCCAGTACTTC
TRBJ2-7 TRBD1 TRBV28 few CASSPGDSSSYEQYF TGTGCCAGCAGTCCCGGGGACAGCAGCTCCTACGAGCAGTACTTC
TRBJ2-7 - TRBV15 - CATSRGSGTYEQYF TGTGCCACCAGCAGAGGATCGGGGACCTACGAGCAGTACTTC
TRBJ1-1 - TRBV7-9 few CASTVQGQFLNTEAFF TGTGCCAGCACCGTACAGGGTCAATTTCTTAACACTGAAGCTTTCTTT
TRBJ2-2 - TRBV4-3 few CASSQDFTGTGELFF TGCGCCAGCAGCCAAGATTTCACGGGCACCGGGGAGCTGTTTTTT
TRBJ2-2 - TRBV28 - CASSTVNTGELFF TGTGCCAGCAGTACAGTGAACACCGGGGAGCTGTTTTTT
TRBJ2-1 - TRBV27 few CASSLSGGGEQFF TGTGCCAGCAGTTTATCTGGGGGGGGCGAGCAGTTCTTC
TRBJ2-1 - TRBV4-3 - CASSQDRGKYNEQFF TGCGCCAGCAGCCAAGATCGTGGCAAATACAATGAGCAGTTCTTC
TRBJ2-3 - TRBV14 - CASSLAGITDTQYF TGTGCCAGCAGCCTTGCGGGTATCACAGATACGCAGTATTTT
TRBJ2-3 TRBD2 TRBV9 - CASSVTLAGGTDTQYF TGTGCCAGCAGCGTAACCCTAGCGGGGGGCACAGATACGCAGTATTTT
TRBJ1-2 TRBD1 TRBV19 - CASTETGKDGYTF TGTGCCAGTACCGAGACAGGGAAGGATGGCTACACCTTC
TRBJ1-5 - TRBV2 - CASSVWVTGSRNQPQHF TGTGCCAGCAGTGTATGGGTGACAGGTTCCCGCAATCAGCCCCAGCATTTT
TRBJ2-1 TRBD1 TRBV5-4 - CASSLGQGAPNEQFF TGTGCCAGCAGCCTGGGACAGGGGGCGCCCAATGAGCAGTTCTTC
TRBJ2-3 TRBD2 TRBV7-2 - CASSLLAGPTDTQYF TGTGCCAGCAGCCTACTAGCGGGCCCCACAGATACGCAGTATTTT
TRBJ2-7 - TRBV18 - CASSPLRGIYEQYF TGTGCCAGCTCACCTCTTCGGGGTATCTATGAGCAGTACTTC
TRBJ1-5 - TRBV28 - CASNSAGGASQPQHF TGTGCCAGCAATTCGGCGGGGGGGGCAAGTCAGCCCCAGCATTTT
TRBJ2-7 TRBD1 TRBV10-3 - CAISESTGDSYEQYF TGTGCCATCAGTGAGTCGACAGGGGATTCCTACGAGCAGTACTTC
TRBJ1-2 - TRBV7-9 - CASSLMGQSYGYTF TGTGCCAGCAGCTTAATGGGGCAGTCCTATGGCTACACCTTC
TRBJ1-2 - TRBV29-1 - CSVLQGDLNYGYTF TGCAGCGTCCTACAGGGCGATCTAAACTATGGCTACACCTTC
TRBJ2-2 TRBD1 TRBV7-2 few CASSLDGTGYTGELFF TGTGCCAGCAGCTTAGACGGGACAGGGTACACCGGGGAGCTGTTTTTT
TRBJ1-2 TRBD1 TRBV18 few CASSPPRTGVYGYTF TGTGCCAGCTCACCACCGAGGACAGGGGTCTATGGCTACACCTTC
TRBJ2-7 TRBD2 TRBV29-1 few CSVVMTSGAYEQYF TGCAGCGTTGTCATGACTAGCGGAGCCTACGAGCAGTACTTC
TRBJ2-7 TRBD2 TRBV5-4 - CASSAGLAGGPSGEQYF TGTGCCAGCAGCGCCGGACTAGCGGGAGGTCCGTCGGGAGAGCAGTACTTC
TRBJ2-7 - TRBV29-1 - CSVEVGSGISYEQYF TGCAGCGTTGAAGTCGGGTCAGGGATATCCTACGAGCAGTACTTC
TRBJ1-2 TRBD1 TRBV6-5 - CASCRTTGVGNGYTF TGTGCCAGCTGCCGGACTACAGGGGTTGGGAATGGCTACACCTTC
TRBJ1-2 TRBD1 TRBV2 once CASTGTANYGYTF TGTGCCAGCACCGGGACAGCTAACTATGGCTACACCTTC
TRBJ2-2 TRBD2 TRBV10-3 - CAIKPGTSGRDTGELFF TGTGCCATCAAACCCGGGACTAGCGGTAGGGACACCGGGGAGCTGTTTTTT
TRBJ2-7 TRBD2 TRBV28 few CASQKTSGRARSYEQYF TGTGCCAGCCAAAAGACTAGCGGGAGGGCCAGATCGTACGAGCAGTACTTC
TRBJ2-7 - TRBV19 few CASSTTRGLLQYF TGTGCCAGTAGTACCACAAGGGGACTTCTACAGTACTTC
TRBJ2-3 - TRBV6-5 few CASSYDGVADTQYF TGTGCCAGCAGTTACGACGGGGTCGCAGATACGCAGTATTTT
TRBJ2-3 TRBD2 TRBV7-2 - CASSLVRAGGADTQYF TGTGCCAGCAGCTTAGTTCGGGCGGGAGGGGCAGATACGCAGTATTTT
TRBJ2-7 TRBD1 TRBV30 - CAWGTGGSYEQYF TGTGCCTGGGGGACAGGGGGGTCCTACGAGCAGTACTTC
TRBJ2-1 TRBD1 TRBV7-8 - CASRANRGASYNEQFF TGTGCCAGCAGAGCTAACAGGGGCGCCTCCTACAATGAGCAGTTCTTC
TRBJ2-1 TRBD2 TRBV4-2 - CASSRVAGASIEQFF TGTGCCAGCAGCCGAGTAGCGGGAGCGTCCATTGAGCAGTTCTTC
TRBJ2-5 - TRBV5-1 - CASSLGRDTQETQYF TGCGCCAGCAGCTTGGGCAGGGACACCCAAGAGACCCAGTACTTC